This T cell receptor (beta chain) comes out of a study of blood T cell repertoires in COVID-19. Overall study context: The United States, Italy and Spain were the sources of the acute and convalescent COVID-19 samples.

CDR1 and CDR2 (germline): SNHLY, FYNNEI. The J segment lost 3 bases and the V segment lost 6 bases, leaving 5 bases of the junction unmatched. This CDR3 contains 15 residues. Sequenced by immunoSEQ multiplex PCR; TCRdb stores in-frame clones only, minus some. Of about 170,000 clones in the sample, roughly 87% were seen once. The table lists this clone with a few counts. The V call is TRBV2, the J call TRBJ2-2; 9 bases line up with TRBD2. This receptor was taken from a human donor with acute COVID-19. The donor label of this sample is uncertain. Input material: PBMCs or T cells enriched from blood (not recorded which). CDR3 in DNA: TGTGCCAGCAGCCGGAGCGGGGGGTACACCGGGGAGCTGTTTTTT. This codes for CASSRSGGYTGELFF.